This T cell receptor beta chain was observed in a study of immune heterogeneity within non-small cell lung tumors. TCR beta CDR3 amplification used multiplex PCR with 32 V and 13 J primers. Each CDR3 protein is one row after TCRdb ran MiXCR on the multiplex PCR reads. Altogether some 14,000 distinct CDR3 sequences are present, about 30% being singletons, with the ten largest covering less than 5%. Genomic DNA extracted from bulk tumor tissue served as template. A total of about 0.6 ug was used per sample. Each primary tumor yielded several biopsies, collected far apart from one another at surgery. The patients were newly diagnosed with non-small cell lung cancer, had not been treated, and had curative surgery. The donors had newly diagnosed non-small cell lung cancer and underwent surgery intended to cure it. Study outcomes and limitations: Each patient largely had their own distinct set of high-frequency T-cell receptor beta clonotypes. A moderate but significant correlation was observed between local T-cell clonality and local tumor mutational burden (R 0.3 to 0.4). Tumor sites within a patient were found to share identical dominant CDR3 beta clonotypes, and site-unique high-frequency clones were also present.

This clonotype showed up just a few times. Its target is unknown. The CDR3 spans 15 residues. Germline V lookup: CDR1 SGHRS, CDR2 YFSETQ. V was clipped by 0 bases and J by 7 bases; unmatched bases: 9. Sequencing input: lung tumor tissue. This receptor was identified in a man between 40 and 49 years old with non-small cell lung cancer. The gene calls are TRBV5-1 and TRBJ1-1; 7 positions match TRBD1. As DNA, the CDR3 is TGCGCCAGCAGCTTGGGAGGGCAGGGGGTAGGTGAAGCTTTCTTT. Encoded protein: CASSLGGQGVGEAFF.